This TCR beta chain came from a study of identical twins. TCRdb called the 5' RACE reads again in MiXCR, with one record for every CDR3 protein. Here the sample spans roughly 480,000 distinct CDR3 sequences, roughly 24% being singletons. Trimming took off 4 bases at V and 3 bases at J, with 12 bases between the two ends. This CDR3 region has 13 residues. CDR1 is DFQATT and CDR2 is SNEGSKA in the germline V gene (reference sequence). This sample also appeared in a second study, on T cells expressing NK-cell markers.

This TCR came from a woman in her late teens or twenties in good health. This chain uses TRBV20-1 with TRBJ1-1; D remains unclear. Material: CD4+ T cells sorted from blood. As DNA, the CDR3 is TGCAGTGCTACGGGCGATGGAGACACTGAAGCTTTCTTT. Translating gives CSATGDGDTEAFF.